The T cell receptor (beta chain) described here comes from a study of CD8+CD57+ T cells in acquired aplastic anemia. Study conclusions and caveats: CD8+ Simpson's diversity did not differ significantly between patients and controls.

Patients sequenced had flow cytometry evidence of CD8+CD57+ cell expansion. As a group, the patients uniformly had severe acquired aplastic anemia. Genomic DNA templated the TCR beta VDJ and CDR3 profiling. TCRdb analysed the reads with MiXCR anew, one entry per CDR3 protein. The sample has 170,000 or so distinct CDR3 sequences, 40% to 60% seen once; the top ten hold roughly 30%. This clonotype was observed a single time. What it binds is not known. V lost 4 bases to trimming and J lost 2 bases, with 19 bases between them. Germline values: CDR1 SGDLS, CDR2 YYNGEE. The CDR3 runs to 17 residues. The chain uses TRBV9 and TRBJ1-3; D possibly corresponds to TRBD1 (5 bases). The sequenced material came from sorted CD4+, CD8+, or CD8+CD57+ T cells (not recorded which) from PBMCs. This receptor was identified in a human donor with aplastic anemia. CDR3: CASSPSLFGGTGNTIYF. The DNA of the CDR3 is TGTGCCAGCAGCCCATCTCTGTTTGGGGGAACTGGAAACACCATATATTTT.